These 26 T cell receptor beta chains were all obtained from the same sample, sequenced in a study of cytomegalovirus exposure and HLA in healthy donors. Some clones are missing from TCRdb's copy, which holds only in-frame ones; the method was immunoSEQ multiplex PCR. The sample shows roughly 56,000 clones, around 93% of them seen only once. Sequencing input: PBMCs. The receptors were sampled from a woman under 30 in good health and CMV-seropositive.

The chain employs TRBV6-5 and TRBJ1-1; D unclear. CDR3 length: 12 amino acids. CDR1 and CDR2 from the germline V gene are MNHEY and SVGAGI. The germline V and J ends were trimmed by 4 bases and 4 bases, with 7 bases remaining between them. The CDR3 bases are TGTGCCAGCAGTTGGAGTGGCACTGAAGCTTTCTTT. It encodes CASSWSGTEAFF.

The V gene is TRBV5-8, the J gene TRBJ2-3; possible D gene TRBD1, 6 bases. Trimming removed 0 bases at V and 7 bases at J, with 12 bases between. The length of the CDR3 is 14 residues. Germline V gene sequence: CDR1 SGHTS, CDR2 YDEGEE. As DNA, the CDR3 is TGTGCCAGCAGCTTGGTTGCAGGGGCAAATACGCAGTATTTT. Encoded protein: CASSLVAGANTQYF.

The chain is built from TRBV28 and TRBJ1-1; D is perhaps TRBD1 (6 bases). The CDR3 is 16 residues long. Trimming left V 0 bases short and J 4 bases short, with 15 bases between. Germline V gene sequence: CDR1 MDHEN, CDR2 SYDVKM. The CDR3 spells CASSLWAGGRVTEAFF. The CDR3, as DNA: TGTGCCAGCAGTTTATGGGCGGGGGGGCGTGTCACTGAAGCTTTCTTT.

The chain carries TRBV4-3 and TRBJ1-6; 7 nucleotides match TRBD1. Trimming cost V 0 bases and J 3 bases; bases outside gene matches: 8. Germline values: CDR1 LGHNA, CDR2 YSLEER. This CDR3 region has 18 residues. The CDR3 nucleotides read TGCGCCAGCAGCCAAGAAGGGGGCGGGAGGGTCTATAATTCACCCCTCCACTTT. It yields the protein CASSQEGGGRVYNSPLHF.

The V gene is TRBV2, the J gene TRBJ2-1, with a tentative D call TRBD2 (5 bases). Germline CDR1 and CDR2: SNHLY and FYNNEI. The CDR3 spans 14 residues. The ends were cut back, 4 bases at V and 9 bases at J, with 16 bases in the middle. CDR3 sequence: CASSVRQSGGEQFF. Here the CDR3 DNA reads TGTGCCAGCAGTGTGCGGCAGTCAGGAGGTGAGCAGTTCTTC. Filled out from reference TRBV2 and TRBJ2-1, the complete variable domain reads EPEVTQTPSHQVTQMGQEVILRCVPISNHLYFYWYRQILGQKVEFLVSFYNNEISEKSEIFDDQFSVERPDGSNFTLKIRSTKLEDSAMYFCASSVRQSGGEQFFGPGTRLTVL.

The J gene is TRBJ2-3, the V gene TRBV14; TRBD2 agrees at 8 bases. V gave up 4 bases and J gave up 4 bases; unmatched junction bases: 4. The CDR3 runs 14 residues. The V gene's germline CDR1 is SGHDN and CDR2 FVKESK. The CDR3 reads CASSLAGYADTQYF. CDR3 nucleotides: TGTGCCAGCAGCCTAGCGGGGTACGCAGATACGCAGTATTTT.

As to this clone: The sample holds other DNA sequences that translate to the same CDR3. The V call is TRBV27, the J call TRBJ1-5; D is unclear. V was pared by 5 bases and J by 0 bases, with 8 bases between. The CDR3 is 14 amino acids. CDR1 and CDR2 from the germline V gene are MNHEY and SMNVEV (reference sequence). CDR3 coding DNA: TGTGCCAGCAGTCACAGAGATAGCAATCAGCCCCAGCATTTT. Protein sequence: CASSHRDSNQPQHF.

CDR3 region: CAISGGTAYGYTF. CDR3 in DNA: TGTGCCATCAGTGGGGGGACAGCTTATGGCTACACCTTC. V usage is TRBV10-3 and J usage is TRBJ1-2; 7 bases fit TRBD1. V lost 4 bases and J lost 5; bases outside the gene matches: 4. This CDR3 spans 13 amino acids. Per germline, CDR1 ENHRY and CDR2 SYGVKD.

The chain combines TRBV29-1 with TRBJ1-1; TRBD1 agrees at 7 bases. Germline CDR1 is SQVTM and CDR2 is ANQGSEA. The CDR3 is 14 amino acids. V lost 2 bases and J lost 8; bases outside the gene matches: 11. The CDR3 loop reads CSVEKDRATGEAFF. CDR3 DNA sequence: TGCAGCGTTGAAAAGGACCGTGCGACAGGGGAAGCTTTCTTT.

The gene calls are TRBV6-5 and TRBJ1-2, with a possible D match to TRBD1 (5 bases). Germline CDR1 MNHEY, CDR2 SVGAGI. The CDR3 covers 15 residues. The ends were cut back, 3 bases at V and 2 bases at J, with 13 bases in the middle. CDR3 residues: CASSYGRGGNYGYTF. CDR3 DNA sequence: TGTGCCAGCAGTTATGGGCGCGGGGGGAACTATGGCTACACCTTC.

The chain has TRBV19 and TRBJ2-7; TRBD1 matches 10 bases. The CDR3 is 15 residues long. Germline CDR1 is LNHDA and CDR2 is SQIVND (reference sequence). V dropped 5 bases and J dropped 4; count of bases not matched to a gene: 8. The chain's CDR3 is CASSGTGAGGYEQYF. DNA for the CDR3: TGTGCCAGTAGTGGGACAGGGGCAGGAGGGTACGAGCAGTACTTC.

The chain has TRBV27 and TRBJ2-1; the match to TRBD2 covers 8 bases. V was clipped by 6 bases and J by 4 bases; unmatched bases: 5. This CDR3 is 14 amino acids long. Germline V gene sequence: CDR1 MNHEY, CDR2 SMNVEV (reference sequence). CDR3 in DNA: TGTGCCAGCAGGCAAGCGGGGGTTTACAATGAGCAGTTCTTC. It encodes CASRQAGVYNEQFF.

The chain links TRBV5-1 to TRBJ2-7, with TRBD2 matching over 8 bases. V was clipped by 4 bases and J by 7 bases; unmatched bases: 7. The germline gives CDR1 SGHRS, CDR2 YFSETQ. The CDR3 loop spans 13 amino acids. DNA for the CDR3: TGCGCCAGCAGCCTCAGCGGGGGCCTTGAGCAGTACTTC. The encoded protein is CASSLSGGLEQYF.

The chain combines TRBV29-1 with TRBJ2-5, with 8 bases lining up with TRBD2. The CDR3 runs to 15 residues. The ends lost 4 bases at V and 5 bases at J; junction bases unmatched: 12. CDR1 and CDR2 from the germline V gene are SQVTM and ANQGSEA. The CDR3 is CSVVYTRGGQETQYF. The CDR3 nucleotides read TGCAGCGTTGTCTATACCCGGGGGGGCCAGGAGACCCAGTACTTC. The full variable domain, completed using reference TRBV29-1 and TRBJ2-5, is SAVISQKPSRDICQRGTSLTIQCQVDSQVTMMFWYRQQPGQSLTLIATANQGSEATYESGFVIDKFPISRPNLTFSTLTVSNMSPEDSSIYLCSVVYTRGGQETQYFGPGTRLLVL.

V is TRBV5-4 and J is TRBJ2-5, with D unresolved. The germline V and J ends were trimmed by 8 bases and 2 bases, with 7 bases remaining between them. Germline loops: CDR1 SGHNT, CDR2 YYREEE (reference sequence). This CDR3 contains 11 residues. CDR3 in amino acids: CASPSQETQYF. CDR3 nucleotide sequence: TGTGCCAGTCCATCACAAGAGACCCAGTACTTC.

This chain joins TRBV6-1 and TRBJ2-7; TRBD1 matches at 9 bases. There are 15 residues in the CDR3. Unmatched junction bases numbered 8, after V lost 6 bases and J lost 2 bases. Germline CDR1 is MNHNS and CDR2 is SASEGT. The CDR3 DNA reads TGTGCCAGCAGCGTGGGACAGGGTCTCCCCTACGAGCAGTACTTC. Translated: CASSVGQGLPYEQYF.

V is TRBV5-1 and J is TRBJ1-4; D is perhaps TRBD1 (6 bases). CDR1 SGHRS and CDR2 YFSETQ come from the germline V gene. Trimming stripped 0 bases from V and 4 bases from J, with 10 bases between. There are 15 residues in the CDR3. In DNA, the CDR3 is TGCGCCAGCAGCTTGGTGGGGGGGCGTAATGAAAAACTGTTTTTT. It translates to CASSLVGGRNEKLFF.

This sequence joins TRBV27 and TRBJ2-4; 8 bases agree with TRBD1. Germline assignment: CDR1 MNHEY and CDR2 SMNVEV (reference sequence). J lost 5 bases, V lost 4 bases, and 7 bases had no gene match. This CDR3 has 15 residues. Here the CDR3 reads CASSYGQGPQNIQYF. In DNA, the CDR3 is TGTGCCAGCAGTTACGGACAGGGACCCCAAAACATTCAGTACTTC.

This clone was found once. The chain employs TRBV7-2 and TRBJ1-2, with D unresolved. Germline CDR1 SGHTA, CDR2 FQGNSA. Trimming pared 5 bases from V and 4 bases from J, leaving 11 bases between. The CDR3 loop spans 13 amino acids. The CDR3 loop reads CASSTREVYGYTF. In DNA form, the CDR3 reads TGTGCCAGCAGCACTCGGGAGGTCTATGGCTACACCTTC.

This clone came up once. The V gene is TRBV6-1, the J gene TRBJ1-2, with D possibly TRBD1 on 6 matching bases. Trimming stripped 2 bases from V and 6 bases from J, with 16 bases between. Germline V gene sequence: CDR1 MNHNS, CDR2 SASEGT. The CDR3 contains 15 residues. The CDR3 nucleotides are TGTGCCAGCAGTGAATCCTTTGGGGGGGGGCATGGCTACACCTTC. Its translation: CASSESFGGGHGYTF.

The CDR3, as DNA: TGTGCCAGTAGTATAACAGGGGGGGTTGCTGCCAAAAACATTCAGTACTTC. Amino acid sequence: CASSITGGVAAKNIQYF. V is TRBV19 and J is TRBJ2-4, with a tentative D call TRBD1 (8 bases). The ends were cut back, 2 bases at V and 1 base at J, with 15 bases in the middle. CDR1 and CDR2 from the germline V gene are LNHDA and SQIVND (reference sequence). The CDR3 runs to 17 residues.

This clone was recorded only once. The chain is built from TRBV5-4 and TRBJ1-2, with D tentatively TRBD1 (6 bases). Germline CDR1 SGHNT, CDR2 YYREEE (reference sequence). V was shortened by 4 bases and J by 6 bases, with 16 bases between the two germline ends. The CDR3 sequence is 14 residues long. Here the CDR3 DNA reads TGTGCCAGCAGCGACCATAACAGGGAAGATGGCTACACCTTC. Amino acid sequence: CASSDHNREDGYTF.

This chain connects TRBV10-3 to TRBJ1-2; weak D call: TRBD1 (5 bases). V dropped 2 bases and J dropped 6 bases, with 13 bases sitting between them. Germline V lookup: CDR1 ENHRY, CDR2 SYGVKD. The CDR3 consists of 14 residues. CDR3 sequence reads: CAISEPPGLDGYTF. The CDR3, as DNA: TGTGCCATCAGTGAGCCTCCGGGACTCGATGGCTACACCTTC.

CDR3 region: CASSLKESPGQGYNEQFF. The CDR3 DNA follows: TGTGCCAGCAGCTTAAAGGAGTCCCCGGGACAGGGTTACAATGAGCAGTTCTTC. The chain joins TRBV7-4 to TRBJ2-1, with 9 nucleotides matching TRBD1. CDR1 is SGHVT, CDR2 SQSDAQ, per germline. The CDR3 covers 18 residues. The V gene end was trimmed by 2 bases and the J gene end by 4 bases; junction bases not matched to a gene: 12. Using reference TRBV7-4 and TRBJ2-1 for the parts outside the CDR3, the full variable domain is GAGVSQSPRYKVAKRGRDVALRCDSISGHVTLYWYRQTLGQGSEVLTYSQSDAQRDKSGRPSGRFSAERPERSVSTLKIQRTEQGDSAVYLCASSLKESPGQGYNEQFFGPGTRLTVL.

The genes are TRBV27 and TRBJ1-3; weak D call: TRBD1 (6 bases). Germline CDR1 reads MNHEY; CDR2 reads SMNVEV (reference sequence). This CDR3 comprises 14 residues. The V end lost 9 bases, the J end lost 2 bases, and 14 bases lay between the germline ends. As DNA, the CDR3 is TGTGCCAGTAGTACAGGGTTTACTGGAAACACCATATATTTT. It encodes CASSTGFTGNTIYF.

The rearrangement joins TRBV11-1 to TRBJ1-1; D is ambiguous. Trimming removed 5 bases from V and 1 base from J, with 5 bases in between. Germline V lookup: CDR1 SGHAT, CDR2 FQDESV (reference sequence). This CDR3 is built from 12 residues. The DNA of the CDR3 is TGTGCCAGCAGCCCACAGAACACTGAAGCTTTCTTT. It is translated as CASSPQNTEAFF.